The 26 T cell receptor beta chains given below trace back to one sample, sequenced in a study of cytomegalovirus exposure and HLA in healthy donors. Generated by immunoSEQ multiplex PCR, the TCRdb table keeps only in-frame clones and is missing some. The sample holds about 190,000 clones, about four fifths seen once. The sample comprised PBMCs. All receptors come from a young man in good health and CMV-seropositive.

The genes are TRBV7-9 and TRBJ2-7; D is perhaps TRBD1 (6 bases). This CDR3 has 17 residues. Trimming shortened V by 3 bases and J by 2 bases, and 20 bases separated the two germline ends. CDR1 and CDR2 (germline): SEHNR, FQNEAQ (reference sequence). The chain's CDR3 is CASSFPLWSGQPYEQYF. CDR3 DNA sequence: TGTGCCAGCAGCTTCCCGTTATGGTCGGGACAACCCTACGAGCAGTACTTC.

The V call is TRBV4-2, the J call TRBJ2-3, with TRBD2 as a possible D gene (5 bases). Germline V gene sequence: CDR1 LGHNA, CDR2 YNFKEQ. Trimming pared 2 bases from V and 1 base from J, leaving 16 bases between. This CDR3 contains 17 residues. CDR3 sequence: CASSQPHSDYRTDTQYF. The CDR3 DNA sequence: TGTGCCAGCAGCCAACCTCATAGCGACTACCGCACAGATACGCAGTATTTT.

The chain carries TRBV18 and TRBJ2-3; TRBD2 might be the D (6 bases). Trimming removed 3 bases from V and 5 bases from J, with 18 bases in between. The CDR3 is 16 residues long. Germline V gene lookup returns CDR1 KGHSH and CDR2 LQKENI. The CDR3 spells CASSPFRGGPGDTQYF. CDR3 bases: TGTGCCAGCTCACCCTTTCGCGGAGGGCCAGGAGATACGCAGTATTTT.

The chain is built from TRBV13 and TRBJ2-7, with D possibly matching TRBD1 (6 bases). The CDR3 length is 14 residues. V was cut by 0 bases and J by 6 bases, with 12 bases left in between. Germline CDR1 and CDR2: PRHDT and FYEKMQ (reference sequence). Written as DNA, the CDR3 is TGTGCCAGCAGCTTAGGACAGGGCCGAGGCGAGCAGTACTTC. Translating gives CASSLGQGRGEQYF.

The V call is TRBV6-5, the J call TRBJ1-3, with D unresolved. The CDR3 length is 16 residues. Per germline, CDR1 MNHEY and CDR2 SVGAGI. The V and J ends lost 0 bases and 2 bases respectively, with 11 bases between them. The CDR3 bases are TGTGCCAGCAGTTACTCGATCGGAGGAACTGGAAACACCATATATTTT. As protein: CASSYSIGGTGNTIYF.

The gene calls are TRBV19 and TRBJ2-2; possible D gene TRBD1, 6 bases. The CDR3 is 16 residues long. Germline V gene data show CDR1 as LNHDA and CDR2 as SQIVND (reference sequence). V lost 10 bases, J lost 5 bases, and 23 bases lay in between. The CDR3 sequence is CATKQFGGGSTGELFF. Here the CDR3 DNA reads TGTGCCACCAAGCAGTTTGGGGGCGGGTCGACCGGGGAGCTGTTTTTT.

The rearrangement links TRBV4-3 to TRBJ2-1; TRBD2 matches at 10 bases. The junction had 8 bases not matched to a gene; V was cut back by 0 bases and J by 3 bases. The CDR3 is 18 residues long. The germline V gene encodes CDR1 LGHNA and CDR2 YSLEER. Here the CDR3 DNA reads TGCGCCAGCAGCCAAGATCCCCCTAGCGGGAGTTACTACAATGAGCAGTTCTTC. This encodes CASSQDPPSGSYYNEQFF.

The chain is built from TRBV28 and TRBJ2-2, with 8 bases aligning to TRBD2. Looked up from germline, CDR1 is MDHEN and CDR2 is SYDVKM. J gave up 0 bases and V 7 bases, and 7 bases lay outside the gene matches. The CDR3 is 16 residues long. The CDR3 is CASKTTGGPNTGELFF. The DNA for the CDR3 is TGTGCCAGCAAAACCACGGGAGGGCCGAACACCGGGGAGCTGTTTTTT. The whole variable domain, filled in from reference TRBV28 and TRBJ2-2, reads DVKVTQSSRYLVKRTGEKVFLECVQDMDHENMFWYRQDPGLGLRLIYFSYDVKMKEKGDIPEGYSVSREKKERFSLILESASTNQTSMYLCASKTTGGPNTGELFFGEGSRLTVL.

The chain uses TRBV30 and TRBJ1-5; D is unclear. The CDR3 has 17 residues. CDR1 and CDR2 (germline): GTSNPN, SVGIG (reference sequence). V dropped 0 bases and J dropped 0 bases, with 15 bases sitting between them. This CDR3 reads CAWSVGRSGNSNQPQHF. The DNA for the CDR3 is TGTGCCTGGAGTGTAGGGAGGAGTGGAAATAGCAATCAGCCCCAGCATTTT. The full variable domain, completed using reference TRBV30 and TRBJ1-5, is SQTIHQWPATLVQPVGSPLSLECTVEGTSNPNLYWYRQAAGRGLQLLFYSVGIGQISSEVPQNLSASRPQDRQFILSSKKLLLSDSGFYLCAWSVGRSGNSNQPQHFGDGTRLSIL.

The sample holds a few counts of this clone. The gene calls are TRBV29-1 and TRBJ2-1, with 13 bases identical to TRBD2. The CDR3 sequence is 14 residues long. Per germline, CDR1 SQVTM and CDR2 ANQGSEA. With 6 bases clipped from V and 7 bases from J, the junction kept 6 bases outside the gene matches. The CDR3 DNA is TGCAGCGTAGTATTGGGACTAGCGGGAAATGAGCAGTTCTTC. Translating it yields CSVVLGLAGNEQFF.

V and J are TRBV27 and TRBJ2-5, with TRBD2 identical over 7 bases. V was clipped by 0 bases and J by 5 bases; unmatched bases: 6. CDR3 length: 15 amino acids. Germline V gene sequence: CDR1 MNHEY, CDR2 SMNVEV (reference sequence). DNA for the CDR3: TGTGCCAGCAGTTTATCCCGGGGTAGCGGGGAGACCCAGTACTTC. It translates to CASSLSRGSGETQYF.

The rearrangement joins TRBV2 to TRBJ2-3, with D possibly TRBD1 on 5 matching bases. There are 13 residues in the CDR3. CDR1 is SNHLY and CDR2 is FYNNEI in the germline V gene. The V end lost 6 bases, the J end lost 7 bases, and 14 bases lay between the germline ends. The CDR3 loop is CASRAGPGNTQYF. The CDR3 coding sequence is TGTGCCAGCAGGGCAGGTCCAGGGAATACGCAGTATTTT.

The chain links TRBV7-3 to TRBJ1-3; D remains unclear. Germline CDR1 is SGHTA and CDR2 is FQGTGA. Trimming removed 4 bases from V and 0 bases from J, with 4 bases in between. The CDR3 has 13 amino acids. The CDR3 region is CASSSRSGNTIYF. The CDR3 DNA follows: TGTGCCAGCAGCTCCCGCTCTGGAAACACCATATATTTT.

CDR3 in DNA: TGTGCCAGCAGCGTAGGTACAGGCGGCTACACCTTC. It is translated as CASSVGTGGYTF. The J gene is TRBJ1-2, the V gene TRBV9, with D possibly matching TRBD1 (5 bases). Trimming took off 0 bases at V and 8 bases at J, with 8 bases between the two ends. The CDR3 has 12 residues. Germline CDR1 is SGDLS and CDR2 is YYNGEE.

V usage is TRBV14 and J usage is TRBJ2-7, with D possibly being TRBD2 (5 bases). This CDR3 spans 14 amino acids. Germline assignment: CDR1 SGHDN and CDR2 FVKESK. Trimming took 1 base from V and 4 from J, leaving 11 bases between them. The CDR3 DNA reads TGTGCCAGCAGCCAAGTGACGGGAAGGTACGAGCAGTACTTC. It translates to CASSQVTGRYEQYF.

This chain uses TRBV27 with TRBJ2-1; 13 nucleotides line up with TRBD2. J was trimmed by 8 bases and V by 1 base; bases with no gene match: 8. Germline CDR1 reads MNHEY; CDR2 reads SMNVEV (reference sequence). CDR3 length: 17 amino acids. The CDR3 spells CASSLYHRTSGSHEQFF. The CDR3 DNA reads TGTGCCAGCAGTTTATACCATCGGACTAGCGGGAGCCATGAGCAGTTCTTC.

CDR3: CASSQEAVSYGYTF. As DNA, the CDR3 is TGTGCCAGCAGCCAAGAGGCGGTCTCCTATGGCTACACCTTC. The J gene is TRBJ1-2, the V gene TRBV7-2; D is ambiguous. CDR1 SGHTA and CDR2 FQGNSA come from the germline V gene. The CDR3 has 14 residues. With 5 bases removed from V and 4 bases from J, the gap between germline ends came to 14 bases. The entire variable domain, with the rest obtained from reference TRBV7-2 and TRBJ1-2, is as follows: GAGVSQSPSNKVTEKGKDVELRCDPISGHTALYWYRQSLGQGLEFLIYFQGNSAPDKSGLPSDRFSAERTGGSVSTLTIQRTQQEDSAVYLCASSQEAVSYGYTFGSGTRLTVV.

The chain joins TRBV27 to TRBJ1-4; a possible D gene is TRBD1 (6 bases). Trimming shortened V by 2 bases and J by 4 bases, and 11 bases separated the two germline ends. The CDR3 runs 15 residues. The V gene's germline CDR1 is MNHEY and CDR2 SMNVEV (reference sequence). The CDR3 DNA is TGTGCCAGCAGTTTAGAGGCAGGGGATAATGAAAAACTGTTTTTT. Protein sequence: CASSLEAGDNEKLFF.

This chain connects TRBV30 to TRBJ2-1; D may be TRBD1 (5 bases). This CDR3 spans 13 amino acids. Germline V gene data show CDR1 as GTSNPN and CDR2 as SVGIG (reference sequence). Trimming took 5 bases from V and 9 from J, leaving 17 bases between them. The CDR3, as DNA: TGTGCCTGGGGGGCCCAAAGGAGTTCTGAGCAGTTCTTC. The encoded protein is CAWGAQRSSEQFF.

This clone was seen more than once but under ten times. V is TRBV10-2 and J is TRBJ2-2; 8 positions match TRBD2. The CDR3 is 17 amino acids. Trimming took 0 bases from V and 5 from J; bases not matched to a gene: 8. Germline CDR1 reads WSHSY; CDR2 reads SAAADI. The CDR3 spells CASSESGGLVGTGELFF. The CDR3 nucleotides are TGCGCCAGCAGTGAGTCCGGGGGACTAGTCGGGACCGGGGAGCTGTTTTTT.

V gene TRBV28 combines with J gene TRBJ2-2; possibly TRBD1 for D (6 bases). The CDR3 is made up of 15 amino acids. V was clipped by 7 bases and J by 1 base, with 13 bases between them. Germline CDR1 MDHEN, CDR2 SYDVKM. The CDR3 sequence: CASTSGTLNTGELFF. In DNA form, the CDR3 reads TGTGCCAGCACCTCCGGGACATTGAACACCGGGGAGCTGTTTTTT.

CDR3 bases: TGTGCCAGCAGCCCGATCTTGCCCGGGAATGAGCAGTTCTTC. The encoded protein is CASSPILPGNEQFF. The chain combines TRBV14 with TRBJ2-1; D ambiguous. V lost 4 bases, J lost 7 bases, and 14 bases lay in between. CDR1 and CDR2 from the germline V gene are SGHDN and FVKESK. The CDR3 sequence is 14 residues long.

The chain links TRBV19 to TRBJ2-3, with D maybe TRBD1 (7 bases). V was pared by 5 bases and J by 3 bases, with 9 bases between. The CDR3 is 13 amino acids. CDR1 is LNHDA, CDR2 SQIVND, per germline (reference sequence). Here the CDR3 reads CASSAGQTDTQYF. The CDR3 DNA follows: TGTGCCAGTAGTGCGGGACAGACAGATACGCAGTATTTT.

The J gene is TRBJ1-2, the V gene TRBV5-6; TRBD1 aligns across 7 bases. Germline values: CDR1 SGHDT, CDR2 YYEEEE. There are 17 residues in the CDR3. V was clipped by 3 bases and J by 4 bases; unmatched bases: 15. The CDR3 here is CASSCKALRGRVYGYTF. CDR3 nucleotide sequence: TGTGCCAGCAGCTGCAAAGCCCTAAGGGGGCGAGTCTATGGCTACACCTTC.

The chain has TRBV9 and TRBJ2-1; a possible D gene is TRBD2 (5 bases). The CDR3 runs 14 residues. Germline V gene sequence: CDR1 SGDLS, CDR2 YYNGEE. V gave up 2 bases and J gave up 8 bases, with 14 bases separating them. This chain's CDR3 is CASSVTSGFDEQFF. In nucleotides, the CDR3 is TGTGCCAGCAGCGTGACCTCGGGGTTCGATGAGCAGTTCTTC.

The chain uses TRBV5-1 and TRBJ2-7, with D perhaps TRBD2 (5 bases). Trimming took 3 bases from V and 6 from J, leaving 10 bases between them. Germline assignment: CDR1 SGHRS and CDR2 YFSETQ. This CDR3 is 12 amino acids long. CDR3 bases: TGCGCCAGCAGCTATCCCGCGGGCGAGCAGTACTTC. It is translated as CASSYPAGEQYF.